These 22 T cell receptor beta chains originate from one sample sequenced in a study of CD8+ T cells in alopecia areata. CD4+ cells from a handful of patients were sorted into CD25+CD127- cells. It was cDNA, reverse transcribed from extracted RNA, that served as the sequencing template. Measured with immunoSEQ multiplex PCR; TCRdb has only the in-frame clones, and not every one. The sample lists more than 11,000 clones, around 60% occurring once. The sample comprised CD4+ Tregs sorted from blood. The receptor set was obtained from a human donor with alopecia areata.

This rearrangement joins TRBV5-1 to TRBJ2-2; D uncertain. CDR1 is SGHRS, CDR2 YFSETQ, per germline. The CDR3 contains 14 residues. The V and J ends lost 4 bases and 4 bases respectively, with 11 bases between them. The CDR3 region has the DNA TGCGCCAGCAGCCCATACACCCTCACCGGGGAGCTGTTTTTT. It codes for CASSPYTLTGELFF.

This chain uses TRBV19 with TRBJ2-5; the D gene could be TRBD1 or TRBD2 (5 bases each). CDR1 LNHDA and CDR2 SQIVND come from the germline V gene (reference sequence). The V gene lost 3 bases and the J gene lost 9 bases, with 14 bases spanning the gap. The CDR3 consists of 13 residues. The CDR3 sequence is CASSIGVGVAQYF. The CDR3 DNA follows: TGTGCCAGTAGTATCGGTGTGGGGGTAGCCCAGTACTTC.

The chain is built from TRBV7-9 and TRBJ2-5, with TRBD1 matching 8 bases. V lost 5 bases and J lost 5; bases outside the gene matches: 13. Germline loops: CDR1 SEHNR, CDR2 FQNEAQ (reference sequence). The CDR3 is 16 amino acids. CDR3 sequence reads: CASSARQGWNRETQYF. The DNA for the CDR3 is TGTGCCAGCAGCGCCAGACAGGGGTGGAATCGGGAGACCCAGTACTTC.

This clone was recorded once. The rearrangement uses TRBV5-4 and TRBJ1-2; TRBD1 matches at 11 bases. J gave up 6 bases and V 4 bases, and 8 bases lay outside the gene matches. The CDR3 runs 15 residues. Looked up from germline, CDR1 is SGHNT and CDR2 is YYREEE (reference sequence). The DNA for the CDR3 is TGTGCCAGCAGCCAGGACAGGGGGCTAGTAGATGGCTACACCTTC. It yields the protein CASSQDRGLVDGYTF.

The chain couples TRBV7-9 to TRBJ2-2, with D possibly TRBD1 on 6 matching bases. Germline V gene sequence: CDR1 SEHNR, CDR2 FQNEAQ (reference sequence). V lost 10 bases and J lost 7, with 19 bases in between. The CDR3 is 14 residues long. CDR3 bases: TGTGCCACCCGGCGAACACAGGGCTACGGGGAGCTGTTTTTT. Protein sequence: CATRRTQGYGELFF.

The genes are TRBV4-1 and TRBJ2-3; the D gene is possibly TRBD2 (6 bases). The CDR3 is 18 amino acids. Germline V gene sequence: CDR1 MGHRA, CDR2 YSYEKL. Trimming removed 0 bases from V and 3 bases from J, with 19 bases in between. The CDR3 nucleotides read TGCGCCAGCAGCCAAGAATGGGGAGTGCGGGATATAACAGATACGCAGTATTTT. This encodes CASSQEWGVRDITDTQYF.

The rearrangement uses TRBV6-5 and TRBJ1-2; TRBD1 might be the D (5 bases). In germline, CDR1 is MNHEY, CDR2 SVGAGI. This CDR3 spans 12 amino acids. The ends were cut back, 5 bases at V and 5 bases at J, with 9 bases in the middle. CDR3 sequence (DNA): TGTGCCAGCAGTCCTCAGGGTTATGGCTACACCTTC. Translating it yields CASSPQGYGYTF.

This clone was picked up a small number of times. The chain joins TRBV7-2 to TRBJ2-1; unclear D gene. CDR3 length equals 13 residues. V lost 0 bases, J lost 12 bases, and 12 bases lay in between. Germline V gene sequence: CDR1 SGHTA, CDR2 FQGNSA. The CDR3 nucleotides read TGTGCCAGCAGCTTAGCGGACGAAGGCGGGCAGTTCTTC. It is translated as CASSLADEGGQFF.

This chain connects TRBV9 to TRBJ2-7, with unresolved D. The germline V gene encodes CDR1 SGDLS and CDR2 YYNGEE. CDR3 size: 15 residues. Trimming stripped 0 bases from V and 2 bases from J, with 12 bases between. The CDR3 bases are TGTGCCAGCAGCGTAGCCGGAAGTAAAGCCTACGAGCAGTACTTC. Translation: CASSVAGSKAYEQYF.

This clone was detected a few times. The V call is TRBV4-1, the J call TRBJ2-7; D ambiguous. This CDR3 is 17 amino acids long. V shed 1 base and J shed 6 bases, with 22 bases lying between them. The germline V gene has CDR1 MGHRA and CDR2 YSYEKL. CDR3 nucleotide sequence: TGCGCCAGCAGCCAAGTGGATATGGGTTTTCCCTCAGGCGAGCAGTACTTC. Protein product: CASSQVDMGFPSGEQYF.

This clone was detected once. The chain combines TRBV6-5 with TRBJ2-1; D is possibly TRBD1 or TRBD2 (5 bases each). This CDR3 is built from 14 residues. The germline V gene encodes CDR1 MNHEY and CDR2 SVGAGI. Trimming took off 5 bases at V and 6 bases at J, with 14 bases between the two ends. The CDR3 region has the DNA TGTGCCAGCAGTGACGTGGGACGTTCCAATGAGCAGTTCTTC. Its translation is CASSDVGRSNEQFF.

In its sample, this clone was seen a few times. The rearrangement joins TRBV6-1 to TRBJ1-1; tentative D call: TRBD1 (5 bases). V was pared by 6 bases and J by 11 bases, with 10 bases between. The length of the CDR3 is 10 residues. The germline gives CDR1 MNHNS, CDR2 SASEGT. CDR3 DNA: TGTGCCAGCAGCTACAGGTTTGCTTTCTTT. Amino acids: CASSYRFAFF.

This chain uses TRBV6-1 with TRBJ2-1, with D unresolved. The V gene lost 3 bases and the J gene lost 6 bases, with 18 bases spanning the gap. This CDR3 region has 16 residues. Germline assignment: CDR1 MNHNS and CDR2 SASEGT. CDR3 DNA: TGTGCCAGCAGTGAGCAGCCGGGCCTTGTCCTCAATGAGCAGTTCTTC. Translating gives CASSEQPGLVLNEQFF.

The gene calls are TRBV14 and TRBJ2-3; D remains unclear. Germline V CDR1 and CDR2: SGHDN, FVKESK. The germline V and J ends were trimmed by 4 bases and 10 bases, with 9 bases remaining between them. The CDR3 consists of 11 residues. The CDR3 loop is CASSLGGPQYF. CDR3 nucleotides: TGTGCCAGCAGCCTGGGTGGTCCGCAGTATTTT.

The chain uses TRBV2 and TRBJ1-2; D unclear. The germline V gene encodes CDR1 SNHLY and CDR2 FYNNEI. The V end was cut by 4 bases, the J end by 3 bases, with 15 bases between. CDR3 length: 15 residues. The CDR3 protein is CASSGQTPTDYGYTF. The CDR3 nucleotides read TGTGCCAGCAGTGGGCAGACACCGACGGACTATGGCTACACCTTC.

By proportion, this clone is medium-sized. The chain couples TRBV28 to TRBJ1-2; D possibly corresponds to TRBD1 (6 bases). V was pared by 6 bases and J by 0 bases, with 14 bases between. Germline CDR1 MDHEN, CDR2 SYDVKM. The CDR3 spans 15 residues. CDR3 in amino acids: CASRLGQQANYGYTF. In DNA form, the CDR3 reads TGTGCCAGCAGACTCGGACAGCAAGCTAACTATGGCTACACCTTC.

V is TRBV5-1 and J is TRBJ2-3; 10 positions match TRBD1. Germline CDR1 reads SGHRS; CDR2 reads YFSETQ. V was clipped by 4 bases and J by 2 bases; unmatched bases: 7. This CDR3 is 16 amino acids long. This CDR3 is CASSPRTGGFTDTQYF. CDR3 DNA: TGCGCCAGCAGCCCCCGGACAGGGGGATTCACAGATACGCAGTATTTT.

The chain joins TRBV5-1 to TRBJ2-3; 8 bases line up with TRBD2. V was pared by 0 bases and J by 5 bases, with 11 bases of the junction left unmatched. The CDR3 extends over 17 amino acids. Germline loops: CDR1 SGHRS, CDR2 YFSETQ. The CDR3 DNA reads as TGCGCCAGCAGCTTGGCACTAGCGTCCCGGGGGGGAGATACGCAGTATTTT. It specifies CASSLALASRGGDTQYF.

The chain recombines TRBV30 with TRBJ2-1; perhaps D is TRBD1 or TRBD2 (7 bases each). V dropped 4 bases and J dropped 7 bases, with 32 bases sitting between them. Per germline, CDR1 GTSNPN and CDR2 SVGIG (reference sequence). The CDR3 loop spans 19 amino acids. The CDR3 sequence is CAWNKPGGEGGRWMNEQFF. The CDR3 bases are TGTGCCTGGAACAAACCAGGGGGAGAGGGCGGGAGATGGATGAATGAGCAGTTCTTC.

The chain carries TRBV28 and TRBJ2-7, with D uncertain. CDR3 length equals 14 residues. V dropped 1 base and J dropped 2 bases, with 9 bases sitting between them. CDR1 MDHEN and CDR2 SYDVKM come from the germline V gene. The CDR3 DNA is TGTGCCAGCAGTTTATTGATAGGAACCTACGAGCAGTACTTC. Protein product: CASSLLIGTYEQYF.

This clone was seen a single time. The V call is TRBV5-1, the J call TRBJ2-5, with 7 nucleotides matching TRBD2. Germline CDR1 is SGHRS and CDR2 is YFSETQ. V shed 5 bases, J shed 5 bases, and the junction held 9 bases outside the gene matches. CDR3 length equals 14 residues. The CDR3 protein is CASRGPAGVETQYF. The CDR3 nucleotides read TGCGCCAGCAGAGGTCCGGCGGGAGTGGAGACCCAGTACTTC.

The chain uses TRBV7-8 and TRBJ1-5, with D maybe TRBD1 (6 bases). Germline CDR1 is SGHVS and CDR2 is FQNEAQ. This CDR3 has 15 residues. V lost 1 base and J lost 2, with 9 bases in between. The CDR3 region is CASSLDRAGNQPQHF. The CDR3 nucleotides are TGTGCCAGCAGCTTAGACAGGGCTGGCAATCAGCCCCAGCATTTT.